The next 12 T cell receptor beta chains were all read from a single sample in a study of shared clonotypes between healthy human individuals. Profiling relied on immunoSEQ multiplex PCR, and the TCRdb table lists in-frame clones only, not all of them. The sample contains about 1.1 million clones, approximately 80% of which appear only once. The specimen was memory CD4+ T cells from PBMCs. Subset given: CD45RA-negative fraction. Receptor source: a man between 18 and 29 years old in good health. Some clones in this sample may be carry-over from other donors' samples.

As to this clone: The same CDR3 also results from other DNA sequences found in this sample. The chain has TRBV18 and TRBJ2-5, with D perhaps matching TRBD1 or TRBD2 (5 bases each). The germline gives CDR1 KGHSH, CDR2 LQKENI. Trimming left V 4 bases short and J 2 bases short, with 11 bases between. The CDR3 has 14 amino acids. CDR3 DNA sequence: TGTGCCAGCTCACGAGGGGCAGGGCAAGAGACCCAGTACTTC. Its translation: CASSRGAGQETQYF.

This chain joins TRBV11-2 and TRBJ2-1, with 12 bases that match TRBD2. The CDR3 consists of 16 residues. V was pared by 6 bases and J by 3 bases, with 6 bases of the junction left unmatched. Germline assignment: CDR1 SGHAT and CDR2 FQNNGV. CDR3 amino acids: CASRRLAGVVYNEQFF. The DNA for the CDR3 is TGTGCCAGCAGGAGACTAGCGGGAGTGGTCTACAATGAGCAGTTCTTC.

The genes are TRBV2 and TRBJ2-7; 11 nucleotides line up with TRBD2. V gave up 5 bases and J gave up 6 bases; unmatched junction bases: 6. Germline assignment: CDR1 SNHLY and CDR2 FYNNEI. CDR3 size: 14 residues. The CDR3 spells CASSLLGTSGEQYF. The CDR3 DNA reads as TGTGCCAGCAGTCTACTCGGGACTAGCGGCGAGCAGTACTTC.

J is TRBJ2-1 and V is TRBV10-1, with D hard to call. Per the germline V gene, CDR1 is WNHNN and CDR2 is SYGVQD (reference sequence). The CDR3 runs 13 residues. With 2 bases removed from V and 0 bases from J, the gap between germline ends came to 2 bases. The CDR3 spells CASSENSYNEQFF. CDR3 DNA: TGCGCCAGCAGTGAGAACTCCTACAATGAGCAGTTCTTC.

The chain employs TRBV4-1 and TRBJ1-2; D gene unclear. Germline values: CDR1 MGHRA, CDR2 YSYEKL. V lost 2 bases, J lost 0 bases, and 19 bases lay in between. The CDR3 is 18 amino acids. The CDR3 reads CASSQKESVSRANYGYTF. The CDR3 region has the DNA TGCGCCAGCAGCCAAAAGGAGTCAGTCTCCCGAGCTAACTATGGCTACACCTTC.

This clone occurred a few times. The genes are TRBV6-1 and TRBJ2-1, with TRBD2 identical over 8 bases. V lost 1 base, J lost 4 bases, and 3 bases stayed unmatched. Germline assignment: CDR1 MNHNS and CDR2 SASEGT. The CDR3 totals 15 residues. Here the CDR3 reads CASSEEPSGYNEQFF. The CDR3 DNA follows: TGTGCCAGCAGTGAAGAGCCTAGCGGGTACAATGAGCAGTTCTTC.

The chain has TRBV12-5 and TRBJ1-3, with D perhaps matching TRBD1 (6 bases). V was trimmed by 6 bases and J by 10 bases, leaving 13 bases between them. The CDR3 covers 12 residues. Germline loops: CDR1 LGHNT, CDR2 FRNRAP. The CDR3 DNA is TGTGCTAGTGGCACTGAGGGGGGTACCATATATTTT. It encodes CASGTEGGTIYF. The full variable domain, with the rest looked up from reference TRBV12-5 and TRBJ1-3, is DARVTQTPRHKVTEMGQEVTMRCQPILGHNTVFWYRQTMMQGLELLAYFRNRAPLDDSGMPKDRFSAEMPDATLATLKIQPSEPRDSAVYFCASGTEGGTIYFGEGSWLTVV.

Comments on this clone: Sequence at one end of the junction differs from germline and may be a read error. The chain uses TRBV15 and TRBJ1-3; no clear D gene. Germline V lookup: CDR1 LNHNV, CDR2 YYDKDF (reference sequence). CDR3 size: 14 residues. The CDR3 is CATSRVAAGNAIYF. The CDR3 DNA reads as TGTGCCACCAGCAGAGTGGCAGCCGGAAACGCCATATATTTT.

The rearrangement uses TRBV18 and TRBJ2-1; 8 bases fit TRBD2. V lost 3 bases to trimming and J lost 7 bases; unmatched junction nucleotides: 2. Per the germline V gene, CDR1 is KGHSH and CDR2 is LQKENI. This CDR3 is built from 13 residues. In nucleotides, the CDR3 is TGTGCCAGCTCACCGGGACTAGGAAATGAGCAGTTCTTC. This translates into CASSPGLGNEQFF.

The gene calls are TRBV5-5 and TRBJ2-1; 8 nucleotides match TRBD1. This CDR3 contains 14 residues. CDR1 SGHKS and CDR2 YYEKEE come from the germline V gene (reference sequence). V lost 6 bases to trimming and J lost 5 bases; unmatched junction nucleotides: 7. The CDR3 DNA reads as TGTGCCAGCACCGAGGACAGGGTGAACAATGAGCAGTTCTTC. This sequence encodes CASTEDRVNNEQFF.

The chain combines TRBV5-4 with TRBJ1-1, with unresolved D. Trimming removed 4 bases from V and 4 bases from J, with 8 bases in between. Germline CDR1 and CDR2: SGHNT and YYREEE (reference sequence). The CDR3 consists of 12 residues. This CDR3 reads CASSRSLTEAFF. For the CDR3, the DNA is TGTGCCAGCAGCCGATCGCTCACTGAAGCTTTCTTT.

The chain recombines TRBV28 with TRBJ2-4, with no clear D. The CDR3 is 15 amino acids. Germline V gene data show CDR1 as MDHEN and CDR2 as SYDVKM. V lost 5 bases to trimming and J lost 7 bases, with 18 bases between them. The CDR3 reads CASSPHPSSGNIQYF. CDR3 nucleotide sequence: TGTGCCAGCAGTCCCCATCCGTCGTCGGGCAACATTCAGTACTTC.